This section outlines one T cell receptor (beta chain) sequence together with its context. It lacks a known antigen. Per-base quality was not reported, and no clone a single base away is much larger than it. This sample stems from a study of CD8 T cells in ankylosing spondylitis (dated by TCRdb to 2016 to 2017). The study in broad terms: The study profiled T cell receptor beta repertoires in healthy donors and ankylosing spondylitis patients to find disease-linked TCR variants. Peripheral blood was sampled, and synovial fluid was also collected from ankylosing spondylitis patients. The full study cohort comprised 20 to 25 ankylosing spondylitis patients and roughly 110 healthy donors.

Broader findings and caveats from the paper: The disease-linked clones were reported to be significantly enriched in matched synovial fluid samples from ankylosing spondylitis patients. A TCR beta motif made up of several highly homologous amino acid variants appeared to be characteristic of blood from ankylosing spondylitis patients. Some TCR beta motif variants had previously been reported in synovial fluid and blood of reactive arthritis patients, which suggested common disease-initiation mechanisms. The disease-linked clones showed a CD8+ phenotype and occurred at relatively low frequencies in peripheral blood.

V loses 0 bases, J loses 3 bases, and the germline ends lie 16 bases apart. Including cysteine and phenylalanine, the CDR3 has 16 amino acids. Here the CDR3 DNA is all that survives: 48 bases in frame from base 1. TCRdb records Illumina HiSeq 2500 as the sequencer. Quantitative 5'-RACE with molecular barcodes was the method used to prepare the TCR beta libraries. In the original analysis: A new computational method based on a probabilistic model of VDJ rearrangement was used to identify disease-linked TCR variants. TCRdb applied fastp at Q25 and MiXCR to the public reads, then kept only in-frame beta chains. Each CDR3 protein appears once, grouped with its most common genes and DNA. These V and J calls derive from TCRdb rather than the authors' analysis. Recorded for this sample are a few hundred thousand distinct CDR3 sequences; roughly a sixth of them occurred a single time. The ten largest make up 0.95% to 1.1% of the sample.

This TCR was sampled from a male donor with ankylosing spondylitis. The sequencing input was blood, either unsorted or a sorted T cell fraction (not recorded which). The chain was built from TRBV5-7 and TRBJ2-7; no D gene is confidently identified. TRBV5-7 is an ORF for which the function is uncertain. The base sequence is TGTGCCAGCAGCTTGGAACCCGTAGATCCCAACTACGAGCAGTACTTC. This yields the protein CASSLEPVDPNYEQYF.